This note documents a single T cell receptor (beta chain) sequence. Primers included in the PCR were 60 Vbeta and 13 Jbeta primers. Per the original data handling: Tens of millions of unique TCR beta chains, 10 million to 14 million shared, were counted in a later analysis. Data came from immunoSEQ multiplex PCR; TCRdb stores just in-frame clones and leaves some out. The DNA was the basis for D and trimming; V, J and clone size are from that table. This sample yields 150,000 or so clones, of which about 80% are seen a single time; around 2.1% belongs to the top ten. The V gene lost 5 bases and the J gene lost 7 bases, with 18 bases spanning the gap. CDR3 length equals 15 residues. CDR1 and CDR2 (germline): SGHRS, YFSETQ. Unrecorded immune exposure was likely among donors, who were nominally healthy when sampled. The sample is drawn from a study of cytomegalovirus exposure and HLA in healthy donors.

The chain links TRBV5-1 to TRBJ1-4, with D unresolved. The receptor's source is a female donor in good health and CMV-seronegative. Material: PBMCs. CDR3 DNA: TGCGCCAGCAGTTGGACTGGTTCAGGTAGTGAAAAACTGTTTTTT. This sequence encodes CASSWTGSGSEKLFF. The entire variable domain, with the rest obtained from reference TRBV5-1 and TRBJ1-4, is as follows: KAGVTQTPRYLIKTRGQQVTLSCSPISGHRSVSWYQQTPGQGLQFLFEYFSETQRNKGNFPGRFSGRQFSNSRSEMNVSTLELGDSALYLCASSWTGSGSEKLFFGSGTQLSVL.